This T cell receptor beta chain was found in a study of T cell repertoires in cytomegalovirus infection. TCRdb ran MiXCR on the reads and lists one entry per CDR3 protein. The sample lists hundreds of thousands of distinct CDR3 sequences, over 7.5% occurring once. This clonotype was seen repeatedly, ten times or more. The germline gives CDR1 SEHNR, CDR2 FQNEAQ (reference sequence). The CDR3 is made up of 14 amino acids. The V end lost 4 bases, the J end lost 1 base, and 8 bases lay between the germline ends. The sequence was obtained from a human donor in good health (CMV status not recorded). Some clones in this sample may be carry-over from other donors' samples. V is TRBV7-9 and J is TRBJ2-4; D remains unclear. Sequenced sample: PBMCs. The CDR3, as DNA: TGTGCCAGCAGCTGGGAAGGGGCCAAAAACATTCAGTACTTC. The encoded protein is CASSWEGAKNIQYF.